A selection of T cell receptor beta chains follows, all from one sample in a study of STAT3 mutations in large granular lymphocyte leukemia. Assay used: immunoSEQ multiplex PCR; TCRdb lists only in-frame clones, some missing. The sample consists of tens of thousands of clones, roughly 86% of them appearing once. Sequencing was done on a sample of peripheral blood mononuclear cells. These receptors were taken from a man aged 60-69 years with T-cell large granular lymphocyte leukemia. Some clones in this sample may be carry-over from other donors' samples. Each CDR3 is given with its conserved first and last residue. Each record gives: D gene, V gene, clone size, J gene, CDR3 protein, CDR3 DNA. D genes are given only for firm matches. Expanded clones get a size class; other rows say once, few or many, or leave the size out.

d_gene: TRBD1; v_gene: TRBV29-1; abundance: .; j_gene: TRBJ2-7; CDR3aa: CSARPRDRDNEQYF; CDR3nt: TGCAGCGCACGTCCCCGGGACAGGGATAACGAGCAGTACTTC
d_gene: .; v_gene: TRBV28; abundance: .; j_gene: TRBJ1-2; CDR3aa: CASSPVANIYGYTF; CDR3nt: TGTGCCAGCAGCCCCGTGGCAAATATTTATGGCTACACCTTC
d_gene: .; v_gene: TRBV4-3; abundance: .; j_gene: TRBJ1-1; CDR3aa: CASSQDGGLNTEAFF; CDR3nt: TGCGCCAGCAGCCAAGATGGGGGCTTGAACACTGAAGCTTTCTTT
d_gene: .; v_gene: TRBV15; abundance: .; j_gene: TRBJ1-2; CDR3aa: CATSSSWGRRNYGYTF; CDR3nt: TGTGCCACCAGCAGCTCATGGGGCAGGAGAAACTATGGCTACACCTTC
d_gene: TRBD1; v_gene: TRBV7-3; abundance: medium-sized; j_gene: TRBJ1-2; CDR3aa: CASSLMGGTGHSYGYTF; CDR3nt: TGTGCCAGCAGCTTAATGGGGGGGACAGGGCATTCCTATGGCTACACCTTC
d_gene: TRBD1; v_gene: TRBV19; abundance: .; j_gene: TRBJ2-1; CDR3aa: CATDTGTGGNEQFF; CDR3nt: TGTGCCACCGACACCGGGACAGGGGGCAATGAGCAGTTCTTC
d_gene: .; v_gene: TRBV29-1; abundance: .; j_gene: TRBJ1-2; CDR3aa: CSVDKINYGYTF; CDR3nt: TGCAGCGTTGATAAGATAAACTATGGCTACACCTTC
d_gene: TRBD1; v_gene: TRBV5-1; abundance: once; j_gene: TRBJ1-6; CDR3aa: CASSLGTGGSPLHF; CDR3nt: TGCGCCAGCAGCTTGGGGACAGGGGGTTCACCCCTCCACTTT
d_gene: .; v_gene: TRBV5-1; abundance: few; j_gene: TRBJ1-2; CDR3aa: CASSLSGQTYYGYTF; CDR3nt: TGCGCCAGCAGCTTGTCAGGACAGACCTACTATGGCTACACCTTC
d_gene: TRBD1; v_gene: TRBV25-1; abundance: few; j_gene: TRBJ1-1; CDR3aa: CASSYAGGNTEAFF; CDR3nt: TGTGCCAGCAGTTACGCAGGGGGCAACACTGAAGCTTTCTTT
d_gene: TRBD1; v_gene: TRBV30; abundance: .; j_gene: TRBJ2-7; CDR3aa: CAWSPTGAYEQYF; CDR3nt: TGTGCCTGGAGTCCGACAGGGGCCTACGAGCAGTACTTC
d_gene: .; v_gene: TRBV28; abundance: .; j_gene: TRBJ1-4; CDR3aa: CASGGKVTDEKLFF; CDR3nt: TGTGCCAGCGGGGGGAAGGTGACGGATGAAAAACTGTTTTTT
d_gene: TRBD1; v_gene: TRBV6-5; abundance: .; j_gene: TRBJ1-5; CDR3aa: CASRPTGGAGQPQHF; CDR3nt: TGTGCCAGCAGACCTACAGGGGGCGCGGGTCAGCCCCAGCATTTT
d_gene: .; v_gene: TRBV5-6; abundance: .; j_gene: TRBJ1-1; CDR3aa: CASSLALGARTMNTEAFF; CDR3nt: TGTGCCAGCAGCTTGGCCTTAGGGGCGCGGACAATGAACACTGAAGCTTTCTTT
d_gene: TRBD2; v_gene: TRBV11-2; abundance: .; j_gene: TRBJ2-1; CDR3aa: CASSSLSGLAAPGEQFF; CDR3nt: TGTGCCAGCAGCTCCCTATCGGGACTAGCGGCTCCCGGAGAGCAGTTCTTC
d_gene: .; v_gene: TRBV28; abundance: .; j_gene: TRBJ1-1; CDR3aa: CASRPAPGVAFF; CDR3nt: TGTGCCAGCAGGCCCGCACCTGGAGTGGCTTTCTTT
d_gene: .; v_gene: TRBV18; abundance: .; j_gene: TRBJ1-4; CDR3aa: CASSPRQATNEKLFF; CDR3nt: TGTGCCAGCTCACCCAGACAAGCAACTAATGAAAAACTGTTTTTT
d_gene: TRBD1; v_gene: TRBV19; abundance: .; j_gene: TRBJ1-1; CDR3aa: CASSIEGGGQLEAFF; CDR3nt: TGTGCCAGTAGTATAGAAGGGGGCGGACAGCTTGAAGCTTTCTTT
d_gene: TRBD2; v_gene: TRBV18; abundance: .; j_gene: TRBJ2-3; CDR3aa: CASSPPTSGASTDTQYF; CDR3nt: TGTGCCAGCTCACCACCGACTAGCGGGGCCTCCACAGATACGCAGTATTTT
d_gene: TRBD2; v_gene: TRBV28; abundance: .; j_gene: TRBJ2-3; CDR3aa: CASSLMSSGRPGDTQYF; CDR3nt: TGTGCCAGCAGTTTAATGTCTAGCGGGAGGCCCGGAGATACGCAGTATTTT
d_gene: .; v_gene: TRBV6-1; abundance: once; j_gene: TRBJ1-2; CDR3aa: CASSEASRDGYTF; CDR3nt: TGTGCCAGCAGTGAAGCGAGCAGGGACGGCTACACCTTC
d_gene: .; v_gene: TRBV30; abundance: .; j_gene: TRBJ1-5; CDR3aa: CAWSVQSPGQPQHF; CDR3nt: TGTGCCTGGAGTGTACAGAGTCCGGGTCAGCCCCAGCATTTT
d_gene: .; v_gene: TRBV7-2; abundance: .; j_gene: TRBJ2-3; CDR3aa: CASSLYWGDTQYF; CDR3nt: TGTGCCAGCAGCTTATACTGGGGGGATACGCAGTATTTT
d_gene: .; v_gene: TRBV5-1; abundance: .; j_gene: TRBJ2-7; CDR3aa: CASRMRDGGYEQYF; CDR3nt: TGCGCCAGCAGGATGCGGGACGGGGGTTACGAGCAGTACTTC
d_gene: .; v_gene: TRBV27; abundance: .; j_gene: TRBJ1-5; CDR3aa: CASSFSGANQPQHF; CDR3nt: TGTGCCAGCAGTTTTTCGGGGGCCAATCAGCCCCAGCATTTT
d_gene: .; v_gene: TRBV4-1; abundance: medium-sized; j_gene: TRBJ2-2; CDR3aa: CASSQVDDSGELFF; CDR3nt: TGCGCCAGCAGCCAAGTAGATGACTCCGGGGAGCTGTTTTTT
d_gene: .; v_gene: TRBV5-1; abundance: .; j_gene: TRBJ2-2; CDR3aa: CASSLGQVDTGELFF; CDR3nt: TGCGCCAGCAGCTTGGGGCAGGTAGACACCGGGGAGCTGTTTTTT
d_gene: TRBD2; v_gene: TRBV4-2; abundance: .; j_gene: TRBJ2-1; CDR3aa: CASSQDISSGRFF; CDR3nt: TGTGCCAGCAGCCAAGATATAAGTAGCGGGCGGTTCTTC
d_gene: .; v_gene: TRBV7-8; abundance: .; j_gene: TRBJ2-7; CDR3aa: CASNQWGDSYEQYF; CDR3nt: TGTGCCAGCAACCAATGGGGGGACTCCTACGAGCAGTACTTC